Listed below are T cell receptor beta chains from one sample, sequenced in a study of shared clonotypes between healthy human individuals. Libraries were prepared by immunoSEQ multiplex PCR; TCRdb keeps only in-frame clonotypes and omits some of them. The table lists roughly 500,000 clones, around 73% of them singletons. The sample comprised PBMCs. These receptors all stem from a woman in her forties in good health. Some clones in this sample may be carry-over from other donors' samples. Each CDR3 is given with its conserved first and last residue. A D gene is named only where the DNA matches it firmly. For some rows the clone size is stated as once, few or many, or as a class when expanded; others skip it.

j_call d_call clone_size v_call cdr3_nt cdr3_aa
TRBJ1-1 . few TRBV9 TGTGCCAGCAGCGTAGTTGGGGTCGGCACTGAAGCTTTCTTT CASSVVGVGTEAFF
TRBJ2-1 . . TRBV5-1 TGCGCCAGCAGCTTGAGGCGGACAGCGGGATACAATGAGCAGTTCTTC CASSLRRTAGYNEQFF
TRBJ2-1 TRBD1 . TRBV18 TGTGCCAGCTCACCGTCACAGGGGGGATTCAATGAGCAGTTCTTC CASSPSQGGFNEQFF
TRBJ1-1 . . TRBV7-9 TGTGCCAGCAGCTTTCTCTCTGAAGCTTTCTTT CASSFLSEAFF
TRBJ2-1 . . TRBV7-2 TGTGCCAGCAGCTTAGTTTCGGGAAGCTCCTACAATGAGCAGTTCTTC CASSLVSGSSYNEQFF
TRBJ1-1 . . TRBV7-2 TGTGCCAGCAGCTTAGCGAGCCGGACTGAAGCTTTCTTT CASSLASRTEAFF
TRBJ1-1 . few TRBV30 TGTGCCTGGAGGTATGTGGGGGCCAGCACTGAAGCTTTCTTT CAWRYVGASTEAFF
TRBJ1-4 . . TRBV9 TGTGCCAGCAGCGTAGGGACGGGTCTGATAGGAGAAAAACTGTTTTTT CASSVGTGLIGEKLFF
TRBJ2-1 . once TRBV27 TGTGCCTGCAGTTGGGACGGTGGCAATGAGCAGTTCTTC CACSWDGGNEQFF
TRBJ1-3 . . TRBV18 TGTGCCAGCTCACCGGCGAACTCTGGAAACACCATATATTTT CASSPANSGNTIYF
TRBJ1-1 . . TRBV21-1 TGTGCCAGCATCCTGACGACAGATAAGAACACTGAAGCTTTCTTT CASILTTDKNTEAFF
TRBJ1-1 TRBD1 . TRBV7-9 TGTGCCAGCAGCTGGGACAGGGTGAACACTGAAGCTTTCTTT CASSWDRVNTEAFF
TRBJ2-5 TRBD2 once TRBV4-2 TGTGCCAGCAGCCAACGACTAGCGGGGGTAGAGACCCAGTACTTC CASSQRLAGVETQYF
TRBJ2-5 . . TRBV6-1 TGTGCCAGCAGTGAATTCAGGGGTCTGGCGGAGACCCAGTACTTC CASSEFRGLAETQYF
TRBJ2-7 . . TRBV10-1 TGCGCCAGCAGGCGCGGGAAGCTTTACGAGCAGTACTTC CASRRGKLYEQYF
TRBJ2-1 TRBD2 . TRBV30 TGTGCCTGGAGGACTAGCGATGAGCAGTTCTTC CAWRTSDEQFF
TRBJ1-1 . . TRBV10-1 TGCGCCAGCGGAGGAAACGACAGGGAAGCTTTCTTT CASGGNDREAFF
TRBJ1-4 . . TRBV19 TGTGCCAGTAGTTCGGGGGGAACTAATGAAAAACTGTTTTTT CASSSGGTNEKLFF
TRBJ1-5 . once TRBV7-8 TGTGCCAGCAGCTTAGATGCCTCCCTTCAGCCCCAGCATTTT CASSLDASLQPQHF
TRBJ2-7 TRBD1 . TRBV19 TGTGCCAGTAGTACCGGACAGGGTCCCTACGAGCAGTACTTC CASSTGQGPYEQYF
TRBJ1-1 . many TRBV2 TGTGCCAGCGGGGACGAAGGGAGTGAAGCTTTCTTT CASGDEGSEAFF
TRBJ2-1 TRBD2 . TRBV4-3 TGCGCCAGCAGCCAAGAGGGGACTATCGGGGAGCAGTTCTTC CASSQEGTIGEQFF
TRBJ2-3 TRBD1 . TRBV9 TGTGCCTGGGACAGGGGGAGCACAGATACGCAGTATTTT CAWDRGSTDTQYF
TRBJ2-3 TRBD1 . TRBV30 TGTGCCTGGAGTGGGGAACAGGGGGACTCAGATACGCAGTATTTT CAWSGEQGDSDTQYF
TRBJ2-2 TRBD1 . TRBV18 TGTGCCAGCTCACCTACAGGGGGCCGAGACACCGGGGAGCTGTTTTTT CASSPTGGRDTGELFF
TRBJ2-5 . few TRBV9 TGTGCCAGCAGCGTAGCTCCTACTAGCCCAGGGCAGACCCAGTACTTC CASSVAPTSPGQTQYF
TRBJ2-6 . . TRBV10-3 TGTGCCAGCAGTCAGTTACCTGGGGCCAACGTCCTGACTTTC CASSQLPGANVLTF
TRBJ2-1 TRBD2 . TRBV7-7 TGTGCTAGCAGCTTAGGGCTAGCGGGAGTTGGTGAGCAGTTCTTC CASSLGLAGVGEQFF
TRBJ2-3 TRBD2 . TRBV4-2 TGTGCCAGCAGCCAAGTAGCGGGAGTTGGCACAGATACGCAGTATTTT CASSQVAGVGTDTQYF